The 21 T cell receptor beta chains reported below all come from one sample, sequenced in a study of T-cell memory formation after mild COVID-19. MiXCR, run by TCRdb on the 5' RACE reads, gives a single entry per CDR3 protein. Among under 600,000 distinct CDR3 sequences, about a fifth were seen once, and the ten largest hold around 7.7%. The specimen sequenced was PBMCs or a T cell subset sorted from them (not recorded which). The receptor set was obtained from an adult woman who had mild COVID-19 (a few samples of this study predate the infection). Cell type and time point are not known.

CDR3 in DNA: TGCGCCAGCAGCCAAGATGGGACAGGGTATGAGCAGTTCTTC. Translating it yields CASSQDGTGYEQFF. The V call is TRBV4-1, the J call TRBJ2-1; TRBD1 matches at 9 bases. V lost 0 bases and J lost 8; bases outside the gene matches: 2. The CDR3 totals 14 residues. Per germline, CDR1 MGHRA and CDR2 YSYEKL.

The chain recombines TRBV6-2 or TRBV6-3 with TRBJ2-5; D may be TRBD1 or TRBD2 (6 bases each). Germline assignment: CDR1 MNHEY and CDR2 SVGEGT. With 7 bases removed from V and 5 bases from J, the gap between germline ends came to 14 bases. This CDR3 spans 13 amino acids. The CDR3 DNA reads as TGTGCCAGCAAACACAGGGAGGTTGAGACCCAGTACTTC. As protein: CASKHREVETQYF.

This clonotype was seen a handful of times. The V call is TRBV5-1, the J call TRBJ1-1; D unclear. Germline CDR1 SGHRS, CDR2 YFSETQ. The CDR3 extends over 13 amino acids. Trimming removed 6 bases from V and 0 bases from J, with 9 bases in between. CDR3 DNA: TGCGCCAGCACCCGGGCTATGAACACTGAAGCTTTCTTT. This encodes CASTRAMNTEAFF.

The V call is TRBV2, the J call TRBJ2-3; TRBD2 matches 10 bases. Per germline, CDR1 SNHLY and CDR2 FYNNEI. J was trimmed by 8 bases and V by 7 bases; bases with no gene match: 9. The CDR3 consists of 14 residues. CDR3 loop: CASKASGGLGTQYF. CDR3 nucleotide sequence: TGTGCCAGCAAAGCTAGCGGGGGACTCGGTACGCAGTATTTT.

This clonotype occurred a few times. V gene TRBV25-1 combines with J gene TRBJ2-7; 10 bases match TRBD1. Trimming cost V 6 bases and J 1 base; bases outside gene matches: 6. This CDR3 has 15 amino acids. Germline lookup yields CDR1 MGHDK and CDR2 SYGVNS. The CDR3 reads CASRIGQGVSYEQYF. Written as DNA, the CDR3 is TGTGCCAGCAGAATCGGACAGGGGGTATCCTACGAGCAGTACTTC.

A few counts support this clonotype. The genes are TRBV5-1 and TRBJ1-5; D is unresolved. This CDR3 is built from 15 residues. V was cut by 5 bases and J by 0 bases, with 12 bases left in between. Germline values: CDR1 SGHRS, CDR2 YFSETQ. The CDR3 protein is CASRLDGNSNQPQHF. The DNA for the CDR3 is TGCGCCAGCAGACTCGACGGAAATAGCAATCAGCCCCAGCATTTT.

This clonotype was observed a few times. The V gene is TRBV7-9, the J gene TRBJ2-3; 11 bases line up with TRBD2. The CDR3 is 15 amino acids. The V and J ends lost 5 bases and 8 bases, in that order; junction bases with no gene match: 9. From germline, CDR1 is SEHNR and CDR2 FQNEAQ (reference sequence). The chain's CDR3 is CASSQAPSGGLTQYF. CDR3 DNA sequence: TGTGCCAGCAGCCAAGCACCTAGCGGGGGGCTTACGCAGTATTTT. Drawing the rest from reference TRBV7-9 and TRBJ2-3, the complete variable domain is DTGVSQNPRHKITKRGQNVTFRCDPISEHNRLYWYRQTLGQGPEFLTYFQNEAQLEKSRLLSDRFSAERPKGSFSTLEIQRTEQGDSAMYLCASSQAPSGGLTQYFGPGTRLTVL.

This clonotype has ten or more counts. The chain links TRBV6-2 or TRBV6-3 to TRBJ2-7, with a weak D call TRBD1 (5 bases). With 2 bases removed from V and 0 bases from J, the gap between germline ends came to 11 bases. Germline V CDR1 and CDR2: MNHEY, SVGEGT. The CDR3 is made up of 15 amino acids. Here the CDR3 reads CASSYDSASSYEQYF. The CDR3 DNA is TGTGCCAGCAGTTACGACAGTGCTAGCTCCTACGAGCAGTACTTC.

This chain uses TRBV30 with TRBJ2-2; 13 bases agree with TRBD2. CDR1 GTSNPN and CDR2 SVGIG come from the germline V gene (reference sequence). V lost 0 bases and J lost 6; bases outside the gene matches: 7. CDR3 length: 17 amino acids. In DNA form, the CDR3 reads TGTGCCTGGAGTGTCCGACTAGCGGGGGGCCTAGCCGGGGAGCTGTTTTTT. This codes for CAWSVRLAGGLAGELFF.

This clonotype has more than one count but fewer than ten. The chain joins TRBV5-1 to TRBJ1-1, with 11 bases that match TRBD1. CDR3 length: 15 residues. Trimming took 4 bases from V and 10 from J; bases not matched to a gene: 12. Per the germline V gene, CDR1 is SGHRS and CDR2 is YFSETQ. CDR3 sequence reads: CASSDAGTGGLVAFF. CDR3 nucleotide sequence: TGCGCCAGCAGCGACGCCGGGACAGGGGGTTTGGTAGCTTTCTTT.

This clonotype was found a few times. This chain uses TRBV30 with TRBJ1-2; possibly TRBD1 for D (5 bases). The ends were cut back, 1 base at V and 4 bases at J, with 13 bases in the middle. This CDR3 contains 14 residues. Germline values: CDR1 GTSNPN, CDR2 SVGIG (reference sequence). As DNA, the CDR3 is TGTGCCTGGAGTGAGGACATGAACCGCTATGGCTACACCTTC. Translation: CAWSEDMNRYGYTF.

This clonotype was seen a handful of times. This rearrangement joins TRBV6-6 to TRBJ2-1; no clear D. Germline-derived CDR1 and CDR2 are MNHNY and SVGAGI (reference sequence). The CDR3 is 15 amino acids. Trimming took 0 bases from V and 3 from J, leaving 9 bases between them. The CDR3 loop is CASSYSGFGYNEQFF. CDR3 in DNA: TGTGCCAGCAGTTACTCAGGGTTCGGCTACAATGAGCAGTTCTTC.

This clonotype showed up just a few times. Written as DNA, the CDR3 is TGTGCCAGCAGTTTGGTGGGGGTAGTTGGCTACACCTTC. It encodes CASSLVGVVGYTF. This rearrangement joins TRBV12-3 or TRBV12-4 to TRBJ1-2; a possible D gene is TRBD1 (5 bases). Trimming stripped 3 bases from V and 7 bases from J, with 12 bases between. This CDR3 contains 13 residues.

This rearrangement joins TRBV12-3 or TRBV12-4 to TRBJ2-5, with 10 bases lining up with TRBD1. The CDR3 covers 16 residues. With 3 bases clipped from V and 3 bases from J, the junction kept 7 bases outside the gene matches. Here the CDR3 DNA reads TGTGCCAGCAGTTTTATCCGAGGGACAGGGGAAGAGACCCAGTACTTC. Protein sequence: CASSFIRGTGEETQYF.

This clonotype has only one observation. CDR3 sequence: CASSEGGGPGNTIYF. The CDR3 coding sequence is TGTGCCAGCAGTGAAGGTGGGGGGCCTGGAAACACCATATATTTT. The V gene is TRBV2, the J gene TRBJ1-3; D may be TRBD1 (6 bases). V lost 1 base to trimming and J lost 2 bases, with 9 bases between them. Germline V gives CDR1 SNHLY, CDR2 FYNNEI. This CDR3 has 15 residues.

Only a few counts were recorded for this clonotype. The chain uses TRBV12-3 or TRBV12-4 and TRBJ1-2; TRBD1 agrees at 7 bases. The V segment lost 3 bases and the J segment 5 bases; nucleotides outside the gene matches: 6. The CDR3 loop spans 14 amino acids. The CDR3: CASSFQPGQYGYTF. Written as DNA, the CDR3 is TGTGCCAGCAGTTTCCAACCGGGACAGTATGGCTACACCTTC.

A few counts support this clonotype. The chain joins TRBV7-9 to TRBJ2-1, with D perhaps matching TRBD2 (5 bases). Germline assignment: CDR1 SEHNR and CDR2 FQNEAQ (reference sequence). Trimming pared 5 bases from V and 1 base from J, leaving 24 bases between. This CDR3 is built from 19 residues. DNA for the CDR3: TGTGCCAGCAGCGATATGAGATCGGTGACTCGGGGTTCCTACAATGAGCAGTTCTTC. As protein: CASSDMRSVTRGSYNEQFF.

This clonotype appeared a few times. The rearrangement links TRBV7-9 to TRBJ2-7, with 7 bases identical to TRBD1. J was trimmed by 0 bases and V by 1 base; bases with no gene match: 3. The CDR3 totals 15 residues. CDR1 is SEHNR and CDR2 is FQNEAQ in the germline V gene (reference sequence). CDR3 DNA: TGTGCCAGCAGCTTAGGGGACAGCAGCTCCTACGAGCAGTACTTC. Protein: CASSLGDSSSYEQYF.

The chain couples TRBV12-3 or TRBV12-4 to TRBJ2-5; 9 positions agree with TRBD1. The V gene end was trimmed by 6 bases and the J gene end by 2 bases; junction bases not matched to a gene: 1. The CDR3 runs 13 residues. The CDR3 is CASRQGAQETQYF. The CDR3 region has the DNA TGTGCCAGCAGACAGGGGGCTCAAGAGACCCAGTACTTC.

This clonotype was seen only a few times. The rearrangement joins TRBV6-5 to TRBJ2-4, with a possible D match to TRBD2 (5 bases). V shed 5 bases and J shed 3 bases, with 11 bases lying between them. This CDR3 has 14 amino acids. The germline V gene encodes CDR1 MNHEY and CDR2 SVGAGI. Here the CDR3 DNA reads TGTGCCAGCAGTGGAGGCAGGATCAAAAACATTCAGTACTTC. Protein: CASSGGRIKNIQYF.

The J gene is TRBJ2-3, the V gene TRBV6-1; weak D call: TRBD1 (6 bases). This CDR3 is built from 14 residues. V was shortened by 7 bases and J by 2 bases, with 13 bases between the two germline ends. Per germline, CDR1 MNHNS and CDR2 SASEGT. CDR3 residues: CASKAQGHTDTQYF. DNA for the CDR3: TGTGCCAGCAAAGCACAGGGCCACACAGATACGCAGTATTTT.